These 27 T cell receptor beta chains share one sample of origin, sequenced in a study of blood T cell repertoires in COVID-19. Data came from immunoSEQ multiplex PCR; TCRdb stores just in-frame clones and leaves some out. The repertoire holds more than 150,000 clones, with around 87% as singletons. Sequencing was done on a sample of peripheral blood. The receptors stem from a man aged 45-65 years with acute or convalescent COVID-19.

The V gene is TRBV4-2, the J gene TRBJ1-5; maybe TRBD1 (6 bases). The CDR3 contains 19 residues. The V gene's germline CDR1 is LGHNA and CDR2 YNFKEQ. Trimming shortened V by 2 bases and J by 0 bases, and 20 bases separated the two germline ends. CDR3 amino acids: CASSQLSFDRTSSNQPQHF. As DNA, the CDR3 is TGTGCCAGCAGCCAATTATCCTTCGACAGGACCTCTAGCAATCAGCCCCAGCATTTT.

In nucleotides, the CDR3 is TGCAGCGTAACGGGTAGGGCCATATTCAGGGGAAACACTGAAGCTTTCTTT. It specifies CSVTGRAIFRGNTEAFF. This chain connects TRBV29-1 to TRBJ1-1, with a weak D call TRBD1 (6 bases). Germline assignment: CDR1 SQVTM and CDR2 ANQGSEA. V lost 6 bases and J 2 bases, leaving 25 bases between the germline ends. This CDR3 has 17 amino acids.

The chain carries TRBV5-1 and TRBJ2-2; possibly TRBD1 for D (6 bases). The germline V gene has CDR1 SGHRS and CDR2 YFSETQ. The CDR3 is made up of 15 amino acids. Trimming took off 2 bases at V and 0 bases at J, with 8 bases between the two ends. The CDR3 region has the DNA TGCGCCAGCAGCTTCAGGGGCTCGAACACCGGGGAGCTGTTTTTT. This translates into CASSFRGSNTGELFF.

The chain recombines TRBV2 with TRBJ2-7, with D possibly TRBD1 on 6 matching bases. Trimming removed 4 bases from V and 2 bases from J, with 6 bases in between. From germline, CDR1 is SNHLY and CDR2 FYNNEI. This CDR3 region has 12 residues. CDR3 sequence (DNA): TGTGCCAGCAGTGGGACAGCCTACGAGCAGTACTTC. Residues: CASSGTAYEQYF.

Comment on this clone: Other DNA sequences in this specimen translate into the identical CDR3. The chain recombines TRBV18 with TRBJ2-5; D possibly corresponds to TRBD2 (5 bases). Germline values: CDR1 KGHSH, CDR2 LQKENI. The CDR3 has 13 amino acids. Trimming removed 3 bases from V and 4 bases from J, with 9 bases in between. CDR3 coding DNA: TGTGCCAGCTCACCCGGACTCAGAGAGACCCAGTACTTC. Translating it yields CASSPGLRETQYF.

The chain links TRBV27 to TRBJ2-3; TRBD1 matches at 7 bases. The CDR3 length is 16 residues. V lost 6 bases, J lost 4 bases, and 13 bases stayed unmatched. Germline V CDR1 and CDR2: MNHEY, SMNVEV (reference sequence). Here the CDR3 reads CASRGLGAGGADTQYF. The DNA of the CDR3 is TGTGCCAGCAGGGGCCTTGGAGCAGGGGGTGCAGATACGCAGTATTTT.

The chain recombines TRBV14 with TRBJ2-1; D is possibly TRBD2 (5 bases). Germline CDR1 SGHDN, CDR2 FVKESK. The CDR3 is 14 residues long. V was shortened by 4 bases and J by 5 bases, with 12 bases between the two germline ends. The CDR3 bases are TGTGCCAGCAGCCGGCCCGGGGTTAACAATGAGCAGTTCTTC. The encoded protein is CASSRPGVNNEQFF.

This chain links TRBV19 with TRBJ2-1; 8 bases align to TRBD2. There are 13 residues in the CDR3. Germline CDR1 is LNHDA and CDR2 is SQIVND (reference sequence). Unmatched junction bases numbered 6, after V lost 6 bases and J lost 8 bases. The CDR3 region is CASRSGSVHEQFF. The DNA for the CDR3 is TGTGCCAGTAGGAGCGGGAGCGTCCATGAGCAGTTCTTC.

V and J are TRBV10-1 and TRBJ2-1, with D maybe TRBD2 (6 bases). CDR1 is WNHNN, CDR2 SYGVQD, per germline (reference sequence). The germline V and J ends were trimmed by 6 bases and 6 bases, with 12 bases remaining between them. The CDR3 length is 13 residues. Written as DNA, the CDR3 is TGCGCCAGCAGCGCAGGGACTCGCAATGAGCAGTTCTTC. Its translation: CASSAGTRNEQFF.

The chain links TRBV5-1 to TRBJ2-1; 7 bases align to TRBD2. Trimming removed 0 bases from V and 6 bases from J; junction bases left unmatched: 9. Germline CDR1 SGHRS, CDR2 YFSETQ. This CDR3 is built from 16 residues. The CDR3 sequence: CASSLVLAEAPNEQFF. In DNA form, the CDR3 reads TGCGCCAGCAGCTTGGTCCTAGCGGAGGCCCCCAATGAGCAGTTCTTC.

The chain uses TRBV12-3 or TRBV12-4 and TRBJ1-1; tentative D call: TRBD1 (6 bases). The ends were cut back, 5 bases at V and 5 bases at J, with 12 bases in the middle. This CDR3 spans 13 amino acids. The CDR3 here is CASSPSGVTEAFF. Here the CDR3 DNA reads TGTGCCAGCAGTCCCTCAGGGGTGACTGAAGCTTTCTTT.

The DNA of the CDR3 is TGTGCCAGCAGTTTGGTTACAGGGCGATCACCCCTCCACTTT. Residues: CASSLVTGRSPLHF. This chain connects TRBV28 to TRBJ1-6; D is perhaps TRBD1 (6 bases). Trimming shortened V by 3 bases and J by 10 bases, and 13 bases separated the two germline ends. Germline CDR1 reads MDHEN; CDR2 reads SYDVKM. The CDR3 totals 14 residues.

V usage is TRBV30 and J usage is TRBJ2-5; 7 bases match TRBD2. This CDR3 is built from 12 residues. Per germline, CDR1 GTSNPN and CDR2 SVGIG (reference sequence). Unmatched junction bases numbered 9, after V lost 0 bases and J lost 14 bases. The CDR3 region is CAWSVDSGSLYF. CDR3 sequence (DNA): TGTGCCTGGAGTGTAGATAGCGGGTCCCTTTACTTC.

The J gene is TRBJ2-3, the V gene TRBV9; 9 bases align to TRBD2. After removal of 6 bases from V and 2 bases from J, the junction contained 7 bases not matched to a gene. CDR3 length: 15 amino acids. Germline lookup yields CDR1 SGDLS and CDR2 YYNGEE. CDR3 coding DNA: TGTGCCAGCACCGCGGGAGGGTATGACACAGATACGCAGTATTTT. It yields the protein CASTAGGYDTDTQYF.

The chain employs TRBV19 and TRBJ1-5, with D perhaps TRBD1 (6 bases). The CDR3 runs 15 residues. Germline V CDR1 and CDR2: LNHDA, SQIVND (reference sequence). The V end lost 4 bases, the J end lost 3 bases, and 13 bases lay between the germline ends. The CDR3 bases are TGTGCCAGTAGTAACTTCAGGGGCCTCAATCAGCCCCAGCATTTT. This sequence encodes CASSNFRGLNQPQHF.

This chain connects TRBV12-2 to TRBJ2-2; TRBD1, as called in the table, went unchecked against the DNA. TRBV12-2 is reported as a pseudogene. The CDR3 contains 15 residues. CDR3 DNA sequence: TGTGCAAGTCGGAAATCCCAGGGTTTCACCGGGGAGCTGTTTTTT. Residues: CASRKSQGFTGELFF.

The chain recombines TRBV6-5 with TRBJ1-2, with a weak D call TRBD1 (5 bases). CDR3 length: 11 amino acids. V was shortened by 6 bases and J by 8 bases, with 10 bases between the two germline ends. The germline gives CDR1 MNHEY, CDR2 SVGAGI. CDR3 DNA sequence: TGTGCCAGCAGCCAGGGCGGCGGCTACACCTTC. It translates to CASSQGGGYTF.

The chain combines TRBV4-1 with TRBJ2-7; 9 bases align to TRBD2. Trimming removed 0 bases from V and 1 base from J; junction bases left unmatched: 4. Germline CDR1 and CDR2: MGHRA and YSYEKL. The CDR3 covers 16 residues. This CDR3 is CASSQELAGHSYEQYF. The CDR3 DNA follows: TGCGCCAGCAGCCAAGAACTAGCGGGCCATTCCTACGAGCAGTACTTC.

V usage is TRBV3-1 (or the pseudogene TRBV3-2) and J usage is TRBJ1-3; 7 bases align to TRBD1. The CDR3 is 15 residues long. The V segment lost 3 bases and the J segment 0 bases; nucleotides outside the gene matches: 2. The V gene's germline CDR1 is LGHDT and CDR2 YNNKEL (reference sequence). The CDR3 region is CASSQGTVSGNTIYF. In DNA form, the CDR3 reads TGTGCCAGCAGCCAGGGGACAGTCTCTGGAAACACCATATATTTT.

This chain uses TRBV19 with TRBJ1-6; D possibly corresponds to TRBD1 (6 bases). CDR3 length: 13 amino acids. The V end was cut by 6 bases, the J end by 5 bases, with 8 bases between. The germline V gene encodes CDR1 LNHDA and CDR2 SQIVND (reference sequence). CDR3 amino acids: CASSGQHNSPLHF. In DNA form, the CDR3 reads TGTGCCAGTAGCGGACAGCATAATTCACCCCTCCACTTT.

The CDR3 reads CASSLGQGPNQPQHF. Written as DNA, the CDR3 is TGTGCCAGCAGCTTGGGACAGGGGCCTAATCAGCCCCAGCATTTT. V is TRBV7-2 and J is TRBJ1-5; 10 bases match TRBD1. CDR1 is SGHTA and CDR2 is FQGNSA in the germline V gene. The trim removed 3 bases at V and 4 bases at J, leaving 3 bases unmatched. The CDR3 runs to 15 residues.

This clone was seen at least ten times. The rearrangement joins TRBV2 to TRBJ1-6; the D is unclear. The CDR3 is 16 amino acids. Trimming took off 3 bases at V and 8 bases at J, with 17 bases between the two ends. The V gene's germline CDR1 is SNHLY and CDR2 FYNNEI. The CDR3 DNA reads as TGTGCCAGCAGTGAGGCGAGGTCCGTGAGGGATTCACCCCTCCACTTT. Encoded protein: CASSEARSVRDSPLHF.

The chain is built from TRBV19 and TRBJ1-6; D gene ambiguous. The CDR3 sequence is 16 residues long. The germline CDR1 and CDR2 sequences are LNHDA and SQIVND (reference sequence). Trimming shortened V by 3 bases and J by 4 bases, and 13 bases separated the two germline ends. CDR3 region: CASSIRGQEYNSPLHF. The CDR3 coding sequence is TGTGCCAGTAGTATTCGAGGGCAGGAATATAATTCACCCCTCCACTTT. Full variable domain (rest looked up from reference TRBV19 and TRBJ1-6): DGGITQSPKYLFRKEGQNVTLSCEQNLNHDAMYWYRQDPGQGLRLIYYSQIVNDFQKGDIAEGYSVSREKKESFPLTVTSAQKNPTAFYLCASSIRGQEYNSPLHFGNGTRLTVT.

The rearrangement joins TRBV4-1 to TRBJ1-5, with TRBD1 matching over 8 bases. V was pared by 0 bases and J by 5 bases, with 3 bases of the junction left unmatched. CDR1 MGHRA and CDR2 YSYEKL come from the germline V gene. The CDR3 has 15 residues. The CDR3 nucleotides read TGCGCCAGCAGCCAAGAGGGACAGGAGGATCAGCCCCAGCATTTT. Amino acids: CASSQEGQEDQPQHF.

The chain links TRBV9 to TRBJ2-3; D possibly corresponds to TRBD2 (6 bases). Germline V lookup: CDR1 SGDLS, CDR2 YYNGEE. V lost 2 bases and J lost 2, with 15 bases in between. CDR3 size: 16 residues. The CDR3 DNA sequence: TGTGCCAGCAGCGTGGCTCCGGGGGACCTCACAGATACGCAGTATTTT. Translating gives CASSVAPGDLTDTQYF.

The V gene is TRBV14, the J gene TRBJ2-3, with 8 bases fitting TRBD1. Germline CDR1 reads SGHDN; CDR2 reads FVKESK. The CDR3 contains 15 residues. V shed 4 bases and J 1 base; nucleotides not matched to a gene: 4. CDR3 sequence reads: CASSPTGERTDTQYF. The DNA for the CDR3 is TGTGCCAGCAGCCCGACAGGGGAGCGCACAGATACGCAGTATTTT.

With regard to this clone: Within the sample, other DNA sequences also encode this same CDR3. This chain connects TRBV9 to TRBJ2-3, with 16 bases identical to TRBD2. This CDR3 region has 18 residues. Germline assignment: CDR1 SGDLS and CDR2 YYNGEE. V lost 3 bases, J lost 3 bases, and 7 bases stayed unmatched. DNA for the CDR3: TGTGCCAGCAGCGCCGGGACTAGCGGGGGGGCCGGGACAGATACGCAGTATTTT. It specifies CASSAGTSGGAGTDTQYF.